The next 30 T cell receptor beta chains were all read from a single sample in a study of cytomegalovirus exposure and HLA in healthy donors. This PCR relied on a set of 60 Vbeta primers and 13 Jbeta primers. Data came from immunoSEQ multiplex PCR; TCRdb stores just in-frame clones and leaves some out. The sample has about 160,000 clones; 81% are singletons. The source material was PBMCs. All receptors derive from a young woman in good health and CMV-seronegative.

CDR3 amino acids: CASSMGSGLTDTQYF. DNA of the CDR3: TGTGCCAGTAGTATGGGTAGCGGGCTCACAGATACGCAGTATTTT. V usage is TRBV19 and J usage is TRBJ2-3; 7 nucleotides agree with TRBD2. The V segment lost 3 bases and the J segment 2 bases; nucleotides outside the gene matches: 5. The CDR3 consists of 15 residues. The germline CDR1 and CDR2 sequences are LNHDA and SQIVND (reference sequence).

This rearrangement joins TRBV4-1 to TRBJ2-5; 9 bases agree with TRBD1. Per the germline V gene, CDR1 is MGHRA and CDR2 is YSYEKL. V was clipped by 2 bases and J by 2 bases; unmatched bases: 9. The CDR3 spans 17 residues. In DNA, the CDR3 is TGCGCCAGCAGCCAATTCATCACAGGGGGCCTACAAGAGACCCAGTACTTC. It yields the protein CASSQFITGGLQETQYF.

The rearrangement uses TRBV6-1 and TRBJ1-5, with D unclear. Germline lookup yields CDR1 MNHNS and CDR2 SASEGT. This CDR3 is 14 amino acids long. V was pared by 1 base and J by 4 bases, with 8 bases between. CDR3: CASSEGSENQPQHF. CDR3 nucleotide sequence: TGTGCCAGCAGTGAAGGATCAGAAAATCAGCCCCAGCATTTT.

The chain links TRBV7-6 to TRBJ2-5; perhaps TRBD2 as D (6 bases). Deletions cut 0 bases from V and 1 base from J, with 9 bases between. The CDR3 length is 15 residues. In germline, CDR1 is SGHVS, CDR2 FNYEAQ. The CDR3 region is CASSLARRGQETQYF. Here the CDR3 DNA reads TGTGCCAGCAGCTTAGCCAGGCGGGGCCAAGAGACCCAGTACTTC.

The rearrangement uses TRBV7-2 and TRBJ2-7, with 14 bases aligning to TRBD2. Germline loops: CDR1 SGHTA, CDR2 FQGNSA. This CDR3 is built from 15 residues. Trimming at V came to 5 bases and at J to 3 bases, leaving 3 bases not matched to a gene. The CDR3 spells CASSRTSGGFYEQYF. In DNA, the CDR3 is TGTGCCAGCAGCCGGACTAGCGGGGGGTTCTACGAGCAGTACTTC.

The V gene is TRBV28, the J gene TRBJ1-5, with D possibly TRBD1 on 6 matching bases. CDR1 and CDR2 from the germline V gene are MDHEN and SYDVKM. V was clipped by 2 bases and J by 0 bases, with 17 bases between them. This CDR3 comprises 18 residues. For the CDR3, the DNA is TGTGCCAGCAGTTTAGGACCTACCGGGACAAGTAGCAATCAGCCCCAGCATTTT. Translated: CASSLGPTGTSSNQPQHF.

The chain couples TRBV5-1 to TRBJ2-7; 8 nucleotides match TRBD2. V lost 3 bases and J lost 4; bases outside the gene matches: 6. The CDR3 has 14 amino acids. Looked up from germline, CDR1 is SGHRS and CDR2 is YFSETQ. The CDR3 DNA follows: TGCGCCAGCAGCTCTATTAAGCGGGAGTACGAGCAGTACTTC. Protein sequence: CASSSIKREYEQYF. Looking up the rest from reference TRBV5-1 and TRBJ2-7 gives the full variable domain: KAGVTQTPRYLIKTRGQQVTLSCSPISGHRSVSWYQQTPGQGLQFLFEYFSETQRNKGNFPGRFSGRQFSNSRSEMNVSTLELGDSALYLCASSSIKREYEQYFGPGTRLTVT.

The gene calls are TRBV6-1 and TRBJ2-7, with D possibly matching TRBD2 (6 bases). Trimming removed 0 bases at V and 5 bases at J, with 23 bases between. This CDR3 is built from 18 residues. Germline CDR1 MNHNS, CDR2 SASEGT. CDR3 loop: CASSEALRWRGVGHEQYF. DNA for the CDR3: TGTGCCAGCAGTGAAGCGCTTCGATGGAGGGGAGTCGGCCACGAGCAGTACTTC.

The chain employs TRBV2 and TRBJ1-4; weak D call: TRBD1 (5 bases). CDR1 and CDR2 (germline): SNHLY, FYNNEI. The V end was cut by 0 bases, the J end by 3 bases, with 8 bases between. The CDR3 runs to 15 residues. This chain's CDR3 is CASSEAGRANEKLFF. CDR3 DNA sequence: TGTGCCAGCAGTGAAGCGGGCAGGGCTAATGAAAAACTGTTTTTT.

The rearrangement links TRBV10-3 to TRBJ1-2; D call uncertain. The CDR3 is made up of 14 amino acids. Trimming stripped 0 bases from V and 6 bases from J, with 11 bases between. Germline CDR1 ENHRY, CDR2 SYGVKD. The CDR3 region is CAISESMQSNGYTF. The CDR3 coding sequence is TGTGCCATCAGTGAGTCGATGCAGTCCAATGGCTACACCTTC.

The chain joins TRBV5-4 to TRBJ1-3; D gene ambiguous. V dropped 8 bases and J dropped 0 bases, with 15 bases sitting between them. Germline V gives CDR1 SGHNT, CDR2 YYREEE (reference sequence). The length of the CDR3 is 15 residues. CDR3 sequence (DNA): TGTGCCAGTACCCGGTTAGACAACTCTGGAAACACCATATATTTT. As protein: CASTRLDNSGNTIYF. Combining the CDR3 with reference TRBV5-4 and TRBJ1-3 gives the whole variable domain ETGVTQSPTHLIKTRGQQVTLRCSSQSGHNTVSWYQQALGQGPQFIFQYYREEENGRGNFPPRFSGLQFPNYSSELNVNALELDDSALYLCASTRLDNSGNTIYFGEGSWLTVV.

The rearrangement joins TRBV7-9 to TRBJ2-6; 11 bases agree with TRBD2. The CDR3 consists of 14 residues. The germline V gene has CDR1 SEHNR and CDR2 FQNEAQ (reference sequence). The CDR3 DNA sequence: TGTGGTGCTAGCGGGGGGTCTGGGGCCAACGTCCTGACTTTC. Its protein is CGASGGSGANVLTF.

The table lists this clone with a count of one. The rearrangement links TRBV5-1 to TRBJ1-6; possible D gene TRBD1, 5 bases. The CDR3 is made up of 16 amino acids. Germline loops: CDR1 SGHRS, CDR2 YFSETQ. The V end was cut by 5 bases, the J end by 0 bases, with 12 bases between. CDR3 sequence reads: CASSATATSYNSPLHF. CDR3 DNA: TGCGCCAGCAGTGCGACAGCAACCTCCTATAATTCACCCCTCCACTTT.

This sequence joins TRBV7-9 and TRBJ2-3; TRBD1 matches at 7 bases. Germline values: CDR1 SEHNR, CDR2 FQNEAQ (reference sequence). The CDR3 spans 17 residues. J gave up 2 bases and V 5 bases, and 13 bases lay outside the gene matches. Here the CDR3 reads CASSPLTGTVITDTQYF. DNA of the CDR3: TGTGCCAGCAGCCCCTTAACCGGGACAGTAATCACAGATACGCAGTATTTT.

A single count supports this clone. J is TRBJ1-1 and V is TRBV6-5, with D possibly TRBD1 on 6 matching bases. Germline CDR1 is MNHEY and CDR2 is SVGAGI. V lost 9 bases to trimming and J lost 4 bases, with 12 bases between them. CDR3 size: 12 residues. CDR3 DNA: TGTGCCAGTTCAGGGGAGAGCACTGAAGCTTTCTTT. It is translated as CASSGESTEAFF.

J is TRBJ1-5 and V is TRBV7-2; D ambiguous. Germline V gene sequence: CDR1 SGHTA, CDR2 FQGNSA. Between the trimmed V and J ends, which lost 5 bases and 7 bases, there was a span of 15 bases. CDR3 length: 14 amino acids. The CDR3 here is CASSPGRTGQPQHF. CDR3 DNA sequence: TGTGCCAGCAGCCCAGGCCGTACGGGGCAGCCCCAGCATTTT. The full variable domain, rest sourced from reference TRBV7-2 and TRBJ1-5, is GAGVSQSPSNKVTEKGKDVELRCDPISGHTALYWYRQSLGQGLEFLIYFQGNSAPDKSGLPSDRFSAERTGGSVSTLTIQRTQQEDSAVYLCASSPGRTGQPQHFGDGTRLSIL.

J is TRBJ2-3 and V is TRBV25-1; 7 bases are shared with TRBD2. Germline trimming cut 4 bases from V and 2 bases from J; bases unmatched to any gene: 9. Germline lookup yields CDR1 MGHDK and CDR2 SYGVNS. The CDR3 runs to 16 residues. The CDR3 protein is CASSGPGLPHTDTQYF. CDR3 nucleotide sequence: TGTGCCAGCAGTGGGCCGGGACTACCCCACACAGATACGCAGTATTTT.

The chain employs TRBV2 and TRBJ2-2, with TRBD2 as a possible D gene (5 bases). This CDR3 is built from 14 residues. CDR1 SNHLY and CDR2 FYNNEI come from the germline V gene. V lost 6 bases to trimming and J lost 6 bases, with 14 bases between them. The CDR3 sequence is CASRALANPGELFF. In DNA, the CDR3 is TGTGCCAGCAGAGCTCTAGCAAACCCCGGGGAGCTGTTTTTT.

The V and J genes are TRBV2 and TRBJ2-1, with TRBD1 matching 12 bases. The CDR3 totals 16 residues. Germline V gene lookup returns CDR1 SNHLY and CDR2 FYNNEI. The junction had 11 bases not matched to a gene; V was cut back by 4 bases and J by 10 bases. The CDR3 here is CASSGAGTGGLWEQFF. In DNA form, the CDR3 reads TGTGCCAGCAGTGGAGCCGGGACAGGGGGCTTGTGGGAGCAGTTCTTC.

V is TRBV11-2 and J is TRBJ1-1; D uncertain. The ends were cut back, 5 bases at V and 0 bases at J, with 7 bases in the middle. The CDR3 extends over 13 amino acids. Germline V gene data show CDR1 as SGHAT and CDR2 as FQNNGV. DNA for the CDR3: TGTGCCAGCAGCCGGCAGGTGAACACTGAAGCTTTCTTT. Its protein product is CASSRQVNTEAFF.

The DNA for the CDR3 is TGTGCCAGCAGCGTGGGGGCCAGCGGGGGGGCCTCTGGGGCCAACGTCCTGACTTTC. Translated, it gives CASSVGASGGASGANVLTF. The chain recombines TRBV5-4 with TRBJ2-6; 10 bases align to TRBD2. CDR3 length: 19 amino acids. Germline lookup yields CDR1 SGHNT and CDR2 YYREEE (reference sequence). Germline trimming cut 4 bases from V and 0 bases from J; bases unmatched to any gene: 10.

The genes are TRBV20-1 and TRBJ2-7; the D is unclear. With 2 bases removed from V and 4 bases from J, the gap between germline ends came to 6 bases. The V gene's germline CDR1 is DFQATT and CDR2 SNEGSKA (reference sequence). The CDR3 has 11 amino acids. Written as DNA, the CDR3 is TGCAGTGCTAGACCCATTTACGAGCAGTACTTC. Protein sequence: CSARPIYEQYF.

This CDR3 is CSVYRGIIDEQFF. As DNA, the CDR3 is TGCAGCGTTTACAGGGGGATTATCGATGAGCAGTTCTTC. The gene calls are TRBV29-1 and TRBJ2-1, with 8 positions matching TRBD1. Germline values: CDR1 SQVTM, CDR2 ANQGSEA. V shed 5 bases and J 8 bases; nucleotides not matched to a gene: 8. This CDR3 region has 13 residues.

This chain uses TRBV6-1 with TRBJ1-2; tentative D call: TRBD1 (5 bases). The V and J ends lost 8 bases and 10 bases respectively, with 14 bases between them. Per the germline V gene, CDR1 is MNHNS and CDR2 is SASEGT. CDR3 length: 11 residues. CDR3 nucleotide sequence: TGTGCCAGCGTCCGGGTGGGGCACTACACCTTC. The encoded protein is CASVRVGHYTF.

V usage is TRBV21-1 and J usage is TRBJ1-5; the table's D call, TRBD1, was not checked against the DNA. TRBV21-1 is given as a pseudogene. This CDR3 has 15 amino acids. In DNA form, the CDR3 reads TGTGCCAGCAGCAAAGGGGGCCCGTTAAATCAGCCCCAGCATTTT. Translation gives CASSKGGPLNQPQHF.

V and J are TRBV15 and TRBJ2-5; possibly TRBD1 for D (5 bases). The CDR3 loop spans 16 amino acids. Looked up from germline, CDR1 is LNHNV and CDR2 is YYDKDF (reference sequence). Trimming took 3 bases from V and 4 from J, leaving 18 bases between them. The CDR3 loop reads CATSSSYGQGSETQYF. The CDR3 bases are TGTGCCACCAGCAGCTCTTATGGGCAGGGATCAGAGACCCAGTACTTC.

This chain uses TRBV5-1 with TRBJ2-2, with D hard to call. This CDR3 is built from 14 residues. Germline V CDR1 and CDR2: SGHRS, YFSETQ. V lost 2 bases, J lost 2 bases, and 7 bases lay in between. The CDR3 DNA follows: TGCGCCAGCAGCTTTAGCCGAAACACCGGGGAGCTGTTTTTT. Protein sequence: CASSFSRNTGELFF. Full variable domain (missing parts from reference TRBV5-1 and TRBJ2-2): KAGVTQTPRYLIKTRGQQVTLSCSPISGHRSVSWYQQTPGQGLQFLFEYFSETQRNKGNFPGRFSGRQFSNSRSEMNVSTLELGDSALYLCASSFSRNTGELFFGEGSRLTVL.

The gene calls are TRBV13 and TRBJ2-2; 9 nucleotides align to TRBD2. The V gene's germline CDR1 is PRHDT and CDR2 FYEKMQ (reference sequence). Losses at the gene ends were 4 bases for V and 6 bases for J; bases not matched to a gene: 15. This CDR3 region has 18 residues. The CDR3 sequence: CASSSRGAGGFRAGELFF. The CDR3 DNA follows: TGTGCCAGCAGCTCCCGAGGAGCGGGGGGTTTCAGGGCCGGGGAGCTGTTTTTT.

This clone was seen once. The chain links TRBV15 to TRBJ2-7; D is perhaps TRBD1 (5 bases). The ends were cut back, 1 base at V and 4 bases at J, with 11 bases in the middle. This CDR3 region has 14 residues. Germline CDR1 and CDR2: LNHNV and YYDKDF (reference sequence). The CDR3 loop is CATSRGGSGYEQYF. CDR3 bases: TGTGCCACCAGCAGAGGAGGTTCAGGGTACGAGCAGTACTTC.

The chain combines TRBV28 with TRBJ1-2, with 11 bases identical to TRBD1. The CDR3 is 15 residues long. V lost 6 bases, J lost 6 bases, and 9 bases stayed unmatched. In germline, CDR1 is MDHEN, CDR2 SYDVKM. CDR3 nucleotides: TGTGCCAGCAGCGACATGGACAGGGGGCAGGATGGCTACACCTTC. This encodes CASSDMDRGQDGYTF.